This T cell receptor (beta chain) originates from a study of T cell clonotyping in hematopoietic cell transplantation. Overall study context: Pretransplant recipient samples were taken after cytoreduction.

The time point: recipient sample about 28 days before transplant, after cytoreduction. The CDR3 loop spans 17 amino acids. V gave up 3 bases and J gave up 6 bases; unmatched junction bases: 14. Germline V gives CDR1 MDHEN, CDR2 SYDVKM. In the case of this clone: Its cognate antigen is unknown.

General study results and limits: CD4 and CD8 repertoire contributions could not be separated without sorting.

Profiling relied on immunoSEQ multiplex PCR, and the TCRdb table lists in-frame clones only, not all of them. The table lists approximately 44,000 clones, roughly 85% of them singletons. The input for sequencing was peripheral blood mononuclear cells, taken before stem cell transplant. The chain is built from TRBV28 and TRBJ1-5, with 7 nucleotides matching TRBD1. The origin of this receptor is a man aged 60 to 75 with acute myeloid leukemia. Some clones in this sample may be carry-over from other donors' samples. DNA of the CDR3: TGTGCCAGCAGTTTCTCCCGACGACAGGGTGGCGTTCAGCCCCAGCATTTT. It specifies CASSFSRRQGGVQPQHF.